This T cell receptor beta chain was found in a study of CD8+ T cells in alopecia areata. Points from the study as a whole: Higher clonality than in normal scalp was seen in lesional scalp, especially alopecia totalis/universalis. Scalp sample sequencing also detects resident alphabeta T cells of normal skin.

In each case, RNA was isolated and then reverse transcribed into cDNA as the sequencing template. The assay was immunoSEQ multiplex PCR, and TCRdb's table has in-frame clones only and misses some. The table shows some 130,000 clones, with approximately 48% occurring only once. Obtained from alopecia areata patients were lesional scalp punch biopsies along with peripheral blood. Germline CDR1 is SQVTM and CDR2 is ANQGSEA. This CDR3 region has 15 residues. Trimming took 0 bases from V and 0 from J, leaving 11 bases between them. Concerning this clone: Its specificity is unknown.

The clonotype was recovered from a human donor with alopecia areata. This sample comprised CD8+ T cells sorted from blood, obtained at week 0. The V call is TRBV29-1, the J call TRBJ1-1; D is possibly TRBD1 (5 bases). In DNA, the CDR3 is TGCAGCGTTGAAGATCTTGCAGGGTTGAACACTGAAGCTTTCTTT. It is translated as CSVEDLAGLNTEAFF.